A single sample gave rise to the 5 T cell receptor beta chains below, sequenced in a study of T cells in Graves' hyperthyroidism and ophthalmopathy. TCR beta CDR3 sequences were amplified from RNA transcripts. The HTBI primer set served for first-round RT-PCR of the TCR CDR3. TCRdb processed the multiplex PCR reads anew with MiXCR; each CDR3 protein has one entry. This sample yields roughly 750,000 distinct CDR3 sequences, of which approximately 16% are seen a single time; under 8.5% belongs to the top ten. Sequences were obtained from blood. All receptors come from a man aged 18 to 29 with Graves' hyperthyroidism.

This clonotype turned up a few times. The chain is built from TRBV11-2 and TRBJ2-3, with 9 bases matching TRBD2. The CDR3 covers 16 residues. The V gene's germline CDR1 is SGHAT and CDR2 FQNNGV. J was trimmed by 2 bases and V by 1 base; bases with no gene match: 4. CDR3 amino acids: CASSLGLAGFTDTQYF. In DNA form, the CDR3 reads TGTGCCAGCAGCTTAGGGCTAGCGGGATTCACAGATACGCAGTATTTT.

This clonotype was counted only a few times. This chain uses TRBV7-9 with TRBJ2-7; 8 bases match TRBD2. Losses at the gene ends were 2 bases for V and 1 base for J; bases not matched to a gene: 4. This CDR3 contains 15 residues. In germline, CDR1 is SEHNR, CDR2 FQNEAQ (reference sequence). CDR3 region: CASSLSSGQSYEQYF. CDR3 sequence (DNA): TGTGCCAGCAGCTTATCTAGCGGGCAATCCTACGAGCAGTACTTC.

The V call is TRBV5-1, the J call TRBJ2-1; D not certain. The CDR3 consists of 16 residues. CDR1 is SGHRS, CDR2 YFSETQ, per germline. The V and J ends lost 0 bases and 0 bases respectively, with 10 bases between them. Here the CDR3 DNA reads TGCGCCAGCAGCTTGGGCAGTCTTTCCTCCTACAATGAGCAGTTCTTC. It specifies CASSLGSLSSYNEQFF. The full variable domain, in which reference TRBV5-1 and TRBJ2-1 provide the parts outside the CDR3, is KAGVTQTPRYLIKTRGQQVTLSCSPISGHRSVSWYQQTPGQGLQFLFEYFSETQRNKGNFPGRFSGRQFSNSRSEMNVSTLELGDSALYLCASSLGSLSSYNEQFFGPGTRLTVL.

As DNA, the CDR3 is TGTGCCAGCAGCTTAAAGACAGGGGGCCTGGACACTGAAGCTTTCTTT. Translating gives CASSLKTGGLDTEAFF. The chain has TRBV5-4 and TRBJ1-1, with 10 bases that match TRBD1. Germline CDR1 is SGHNT and CDR2 is YYREEE (reference sequence). The CDR3 is 16 residues long. V lost 2 bases and J lost 3; bases outside the gene matches: 7.

This clonotype was observed at least ten times. This chain uses TRBV28 with TRBJ2-4; 8 positions match TRBD2. Germline loops: CDR1 MDHEN, CDR2 SYDVKM. The CDR3 is 13 residues long. The trim removed 11 bases at V and 8 bases at J, leaving 11 bases unmatched. The CDR3 nucleotides are TGTGCCGCCGTCGGGAGGGGGAGAGACATTCAGTACTTC. Protein product: CAAVGRGRDIQYF. Full variable domain (rest looked up from reference TRBV28 and TRBJ2-4): DVKVTQSSRYLVKRTGEKVFLECVQDMDHENMFWYRQDPGLGLRLIYFSYDVKMKEKGDIPEGYSVSREKKERFSLILESASTNQTSMYLCAAVGRGRDIQYFGAGTRLSVL.